This TCR beta chain emerged from a study of blood T cells in healthy people across ages. A J-beta primer mix and a sample-barcoded 5' primer were used in a second PCR of roughly 6 to 12 cycles. Each CDR3 protein gets one entry after TCRdb re-called the 5' RACE reads with MiXCR. This table holds about 590,000 distinct CDR3 sequences, about 28% found once. The CDR3 is 12 amino acids. Germline-derived CDR1 and CDR2 are DFQATT and SNEGSKA (reference sequence). To note about this clonotype: A much larger clone differs from this one at a single base, so this may be a read error.

The sequenced sample was blood. The sequence was collected from a woman of 80 years or more in good health. This sequence joins TRBV20-1 and TRBJ1-2, with a tentative D call TRBD1 (5 bases). The CDR3 is CSARGGDYSYTF. The CDR3 DNA is TGCAGTGCTAGAGGAGGGGACTATAGCTACACCTTC.